This passage covers 32 T cell receptor beta chains from one sample sequenced in a study of cytomegalovirus exposure and HLA in healthy donors. PCR amplification relied on 60 Vbeta primers (plus 13 Jbeta primers). TCRdb's table, derived via immunoSEQ multiplex PCR, lists solely in-frame clones and lacks some. Of about 200,000 clones in the sample, approximately 80% were seen once. Sequencing input: PBMCs. The receptor source for this set is a man aged 30-40 years in good health and CMV-seronegative.

J is TRBJ2-7 and V is TRBV4-1; 8 nucleotides agree with TRBD2. The CDR3 loop spans 15 amino acids. Trimming cost V 0 bases and J 7 bases; bases outside gene matches: 8. Looked up from germline, CDR1 is MGHRA and CDR2 is YSYEKL. The CDR3 spells CASSQEGAGDSEQYF. The CDR3 coding sequence is TGCGCCAGCAGCCAAGAAGGAGCGGGGGATAGTGAGCAGTACTTC.

The chain uses TRBV18 and TRBJ2-3, with D uncertain. The CDR3 loop spans 16 amino acids. CDR1 and CDR2 from the germline V gene are KGHSH and LQKENI. Trimming took off 2 bases at V and 1 base at J, with 13 bases between the two ends. DNA for the CDR3: TGTGCCAGCTCACCAATTTTCTCGCCGGGCACAGATACGCAGTATTTT. This gives the protein CASSPIFSPGTDTQYF.

The chain recombines TRBV5-1 with TRBJ1-2; TRBD1 might be the D (5 bases). V was clipped by 4 bases and J by 0 bases, with 13 bases between them. Germline V gene sequence: CDR1 SGHRS, CDR2 YFSETQ. This CDR3 region has 15 residues. Here the CDR3 DNA reads TGCGCCAGCAGCCCCGCCCAGGGCACTAACTATGGCTACACCTTC. It encodes CASSPAQGTNYGYTF.

The chain is built from TRBV5-1 and TRBJ1-2, with 7 bases identical to TRBD1. The CDR3 runs to 14 residues. The germline V gene has CDR1 SGHRS and CDR2 YFSETQ. J gave up 6 bases and V 3 bases, and 8 bases lay outside the gene matches. CDR3: CASSSVGGADGYTF. Here the CDR3 DNA reads TGCGCCAGCAGCTCGGTAGGGGGCGCGGATGGCTACACCTTC.

The genes are TRBV6-1 and TRBJ2-5, with 11 bases aligning to TRBD2. CDR3 length: 15 residues. The V gene's germline CDR1 is MNHNS and CDR2 SASEGT. V shed 4 bases and J 3 bases; nucleotides not matched to a gene: 4. The CDR3 bases are TGTGCCAGCAGTGTACTAGCGGGGGTTGAAGAGACCCAGTACTTC. It codes for CASSVLAGVEETQYF.

This chain links TRBV6-1 with TRBJ1-2, with D possibly matching TRBD1 (6 bases). The V end lost 2 bases, the J end lost 1 base, and 8 bases lay between the germline ends. Germline values: CDR1 MNHNS, CDR2 SASEGT. This CDR3 region has 14 residues. The CDR3 here is CASSEIRGNYGYTF. For the CDR3, the DNA is TGTGCCAGCAGTGAAATCAGGGGTAACTATGGCTACACCTTC.

The chain employs TRBV6-6 and TRBJ1-2; D may be TRBD1 (5 bases). Germline V lookup: CDR1 MNHNY, CDR2 SVGAGI (reference sequence). Between the trimmed V and J ends, which lost 0 bases and 7 bases, there was a span of 18 bases. CDR3 length: 16 amino acids. The CDR3 DNA follows: TGTGCCAGCAGTTACTCGCCCAGGGATTTTGTAGGTGGCTACACCTTC. Protein product: CASSYSPRDFVGGYTF.

V gene TRBV7-9 combines with J gene TRBJ2-5; 11 bases agree with TRBD1. Matching the DNA end better, TRBJ2-7 makes the J call doubtful. The germline V gene encodes CDR1 SEHNR and CDR2 FQNEAQ (reference sequence). The CDR3 runs 14 residues. Here the CDR3 DNA reads TGTGCCAGCAGCTCGGACAGGGGGCGGTACGAGCAGTACTTC. Translation: CASSSDRGRYEQYF.

In this sample, this clone turned up once. J is TRBJ1-6 and V is TRBV19; D ambiguous. CDR3 length equals 13 residues. Germline V lookup: CDR1 LNHDA, CDR2 SQIVND (reference sequence). Trimming left V 3 bases short and J 6 bases short, with 6 bases between. Written as DNA, the CDR3 is TGTGCCAGTAGTATGGCGGTTAATTCACCCCTCCACTTT. Its protein is CASSMAVNSPLHF.

The chain has TRBV6-1 and TRBJ2-3; D is uncertain. The length of the CDR3 is 14 residues. Trimming left V 3 bases short and J 5 bases short, with 12 bases between. CDR1 and CDR2 from the germline V gene are MNHNS and SASEGT. CDR3 DNA sequence: TGTGCCAGCAGTGATCTAGGATTGGTAGATACGCAGTATTTT. It is translated as CASSDLGLVDTQYF.

The chain couples TRBV2 to TRBJ2-7, with 7 bases matching TRBD2. The CDR3 is 15 amino acids. CDR1 SNHLY and CDR2 FYNNEI come from the germline V gene. The J segment lost 3 bases and the V segment lost 3 bases, leaving 8 bases of the junction unmatched. CDR3 protein: CASSEAPTSFYEQYF. CDR3 in DNA: TGTGCCAGCAGTGAGGCCCCGACTAGCTTCTACGAGCAGTACTTC.

About this clone: Other DNA sequences within the sample encode an identical CDR3. The rearrangement joins TRBV4-1 to TRBJ2-1; 8 nucleotides line up with TRBD2. The V gene's germline CDR1 is MGHRA and CDR2 YSYEKL. This CDR3 contains 16 residues. With 0 bases clipped from V and 2 bases from J, the junction kept 3 bases outside the gene matches. The CDR3 region is CASSQEQAGAYNEQFF. DNA of the CDR3: TGCGCCAGCAGCCAAGAACAAGCGGGGGCCTACAATGAGCAGTTCTTC.

V usage is TRBV5-5 and J usage is TRBJ2-5, with 9 bases matching TRBD2. J gave up 4 bases and V 4 bases, and 11 bases lay outside the gene matches. The CDR3 spans 16 residues. Germline V gene lookup returns CDR1 SGHKS and CDR2 YYEKEE (reference sequence). CDR3 sequence reads: CASSPIAGADIETQYF. CDR3 sequence (DNA): TGTGCCAGCAGCCCGATAGCGGGGGCTGATATAGAGACCCAGTACTTC.

The chain uses TRBV7-2 and TRBJ2-5; a weak D match, TRBD2 (6 bases). Germline loops: CDR1 SGHTA, CDR2 FQGNSA. The CDR3 has 15 amino acids. V shed 2 bases and J shed 4 bases, with 14 bases lying between them. CDR3 amino acids: CASSLMGGSRETQYF. Written as DNA, the CDR3 is TGTGCCAGCAGCTTAATGGGGGGTTCTCGAGAGACCCAGTACTTC.

V usage is TRBV5-1 and J usage is TRBJ1-1; the D gene is possibly TRBD1 (5 bases). The V gene's germline CDR1 is SGHRS and CDR2 YFSETQ. The CDR3 runs to 14 residues. V dropped 0 bases and J dropped 6 bases, with 12 bases sitting between them. In DNA form, the CDR3 reads TGCGCCAGCAGCTTGGGATCAGGGTTCTCTGAAGCTTTCTTT. It codes for CASSLGSGFSEAFF.

This clone has more than one count but fewer than ten. The rearrangement links TRBV4-3 to TRBJ2-2; D is uncertain. With 0 bases removed from V and 8 bases from J, the gap between germline ends came to 10 bases. The length of the CDR3 is 14 residues. CDR1 and CDR2 from the germline V gene are LGHNA and YSLEER. The DNA for the CDR3 is TGCGCCAGCAGCCAAGATTGGCGGATGGGGGAGCTGTTTTTT. Translation: CASSQDWRMGELFF.

This rearrangement joins TRBV4-1 to TRBJ2-3; TRBD2 matches 12 bases. This CDR3 spans 16 amino acids. Per the germline V gene, CDR1 is MGHRA and CDR2 is YSYEKL. V lost 4 bases, J lost 5 bases, and 7 bases stayed unmatched. The CDR3, as DNA: TGCGCCAGCAGCCCTCTAGCGGGGGGGCAGATAGATACGCAGTATTTT. Its protein is CASSPLAGGQIDTQYF.

The V and J genes are TRBV6-6 and TRBJ1-3, with 8 bases lining up with TRBD1. Trimming removed 4 bases from V and 4 bases from J; junction bases left unmatched: 3. The CDR3 spans 14 residues. Germline V gene sequence: CDR1 MNHNY, CDR2 SVGAGI (reference sequence). The CDR3 loop reads CASSSTGAGNTIYF. The CDR3 DNA is TGTGCCAGCAGTTCGACAGGGGCCGGAAACACCATATATTTT.

CDR3 sequence (DNA): TGTGCCAGCAGCCCAGGAGGGGGCCGGCGGGGTGAGCAGTTCTTC. This gives the protein CASSPGGGRRGEQFF. The chain recombines TRBV7-9 with TRBJ2-1, with TRBD1 as a possible D gene (7 bases). Trimming shortened V by 5 bases and J by 9 bases, and 20 bases separated the two germline ends. This CDR3 is built from 15 residues. The germline V gene has CDR1 SEHNR and CDR2 FQNEAQ (reference sequence).

V is TRBV6-5 and J is TRBJ1-1, with D perhaps matching TRBD1 (5 bases). In germline, CDR1 is MNHEY, CDR2 SVGAGI. Trimming pared 6 bases from V and 6 bases from J, leaving 14 bases between. This CDR3 region has 13 residues. The CDR3 DNA follows: TGTGCCAGCAGAAACCAGGGTTACTCTGAAGCTTTCTTT. Protein sequence: CASRNQGYSEAFF.

This rearrangement joins TRBV5-4 to TRBJ1-4; no clear D gene. CDR3 length: 17 residues. Germline CDR1 SGHNT, CDR2 YYREEE (reference sequence). Trimming cost V 2 bases and J 6 bases, with 20 bases left between them. The CDR3 spells CASSLIGRETTDEKLFF. CDR3 bases: TGTGCCAGCAGCTTAATAGGGAGGGAGACCACGGATGAAAAACTGTTTTTT.

The rearrangement joins TRBV2 to TRBJ2-5, with D perhaps TRBD1 (5 bases). The DNA end favors TRBJ2-7, so the J call may be wrong. In germline, CDR1 is SNHLY, CDR2 FYNNEI. This CDR3 contains 13 residues. The CDR3, as DNA: TGTGCCAGCAGTGAACCACAGGACTACGAGCAGTACTTC. Protein sequence: CASSEPQDYEQYF.

This sequence joins TRBV4-3 and TRBJ2-1, with a possible D match to TRBD1 (7 bases). This CDR3 region has 14 residues. The germline V and J ends were trimmed by 0 bases and 7 bases, with 10 bases remaining between them. Germline CDR1 is LGHNA and CDR2 is YSLEER. CDR3 nucleotide sequence: TGCGCCAGCAGCCAAGATCAGGGGGGAAATGAGCAGTTCTTC. Translating gives CASSQDQGGNEQFF.

This chain connects TRBV6-4 to TRBJ2-3, with D hard to call. Trimming took 3 bases from V and 2 from J, leaving 12 bases between them. CDR1 is MRHNA and CDR2 is SNTAGT in the germline V gene. The CDR3 sequence is 15 residues long. CDR3 loop: CASSEGGLPTDTQYF. For the CDR3, the DNA is TGTGCCAGCAGTGAAGGTGGGCTACCCACAGATACGCAGTATTTT.

This clone was seen only a few times. J is TRBJ2-2 and V is TRBV7-9; 11 nucleotides agree with TRBD1. Germline CDR1 and CDR2: SEHNR and FQNEAQ (reference sequence). J lost 10 bases, V lost 5 bases, and 9 bases had no gene match. This CDR3 contains 15 residues. CDR3 sequence (DNA): TGTGCCAGCAGCCACGGACAGGGGGCTGAAGAGGAGCTGTTTTTT. Its translation is CASSHGQGAEEELFF.

The chain uses TRBV7-6 and TRBJ2-5; TRBD1 might be the D (5 bases). The CDR3 is 15 amino acids. CDR1 is SGHVS and CDR2 is FNYEAQ in the germline V gene. V was clipped by 0 bases and J by 5 bases, with 13 bases between them. Written as DNA, the CDR3 is TGTGCCAGCAGCTTAGCGGTACAGGTTGAGGAGACCCAGTACTTC. Amino acids: CASSLAVQVEETQYF.

The chain employs TRBV28 and TRBJ1-1; TRBD1 aligns across 9 bases. This CDR3 contains 17 residues. Unmatched junction bases numbered 17, after V lost 8 bases and J lost 4 bases. Germline V gives CDR1 MDHEN, CDR2 SYDVKM. CDR3 amino acids: CASATGTGFFLGTEAFF. The CDR3 nucleotides read TGTGCCAGCGCTACCGGGACAGGGTTTTTTCTGGGCACTGAAGCTTTCTTT. Based on the CDR3 plus reference TRBV28 and TRBJ1-1, the full variable domain is DVKVTQSSRYLVKRTGEKVFLECVQDMDHENMFWYRQDPGLGLRLIYFSYDVKMKEKGDIPEGYSVSREKKERFSLILESASTNQTSMYLCASATGTGFFLGTEAFFGQGTRLTVV.

The chain is built from TRBV19 and TRBJ2-4; perhaps TRBD2 as D (5 bases). In germline, CDR1 is LNHDA, CDR2 SQIVND (reference sequence). CDR3 length: 14 residues. V lost 1 base, J lost 1 base, and 5 bases lay in between. CDR3 bases: TGTGCCAGTAGTATAGCGGGGGCCAAAAACATTCAGTACTTC. Amino acid sequence: CASSIAGAKNIQYF.

The gene calls are TRBV5-1 and TRBJ1-1, with 11 bases matching TRBD1. V shed 2 bases, J shed 1 base, and the junction held 1 base outside the gene matches. This CDR3 has 15 amino acids. The V gene's germline CDR1 is SGHRS and CDR2 YFSETQ. The CDR3 DNA reads TGCGCCAGCAGCTTCGGGACAGGGGGGAACACTGAAGCTTTCTTT. This encodes CASSFGTGGNTEAFF.

This rearrangement joins TRBV28 to TRBJ1-1, with D unclear. Trimming shortened V by 6 bases and J by 1 base, and 9 bases separated the two germline ends. Germline assignment: CDR1 MDHEN and CDR2 SYDVKM. The CDR3 is 13 residues long. As DNA, the CDR3 is TGTGCCAGCAGCTCCTTTCCGAACACTGAAGCTTTCTTT. Encoded protein: CASSSFPNTEAFF.

V and J are TRBV9 and TRBJ2-5; 8 bases map to TRBD2. TRBJ2-7 explains the end of the DNA better; the J call may be wrong. CDR1 is SGDLS, CDR2 YYNGEE, per germline. The CDR3 is made up of 15 amino acids. The CDR3 is CASSPSGLVQNEQYF. The DNA of the CDR3 is TGTGCCAGCAGCCCCTCGGGACTAGTTCAAAACGAGCAGTACTTC.

V usage is TRBV29-1 and J usage is TRBJ1-6, with 7 bases aligning to TRBD1. Germline V gene sequence: CDR1 SQVTM, CDR2 ANQGSEA. After removal of 5 bases from V and 1 base from J, the junction contained 5 bases not matched to a gene. The CDR3 is 15 residues long. The CDR3: CSVKQGTSYNSPLHF. The CDR3 DNA is TGCAGCGTTAAACAGGGGACGTCCTATAATTCACCCCTCCACTTT. The full variable domain, its missing parts supplied by reference TRBV29-1 and TRBJ1-6, is SAVISQKPSRDICQRGTSLTIQCQVDSQVTMMFWYRQQPGQSLTLIATANQGSEATYESGFVIDKFPISRPNLTFSTLTVSNMSPEDSSIYLCSVKQGTSYNSPLHFGNGTRLTVT.